Each of the 4 T cell receptor beta chains below was sequenced from the same sample in a study of graft-versus-host responses after intestinal transplantation (dated by TCRdb to about 2021). Antigens of these TCRs are unknown. The sample's time point label, in plain terms: cells obtained before transplantation from donor or recipient. Library preparation employed the immunoSEQ multiplex PCR assay. TCRdb retrieved this table from immuneACCESS and kept in-frame rearrangements only. Not all clones are present; in checked studies, unresolved V genes account for under half, and no reason is known for the remainder. A total of about 90,000 clones appear in this sample, 88% of them only once. The top ten clones comprise roughly 0.3% of the sample. Source: unstimulated CD4+ T cells sorted from spleen or lymph node cells, taken before transplant. The receptors here all came from a human donor who was the organ donor for an intestinal transplant.

This clone was seen just once. The chain recombines TRBV7-3 with TRBJ2-2, with D hard to call. The CDR3 sequence is 12 residues long. Trimming took 6 bases from V and 6 from J, leaving 8 bases between them. Germline loops: CDR1 SGHTA, CDR2 FQGTGA. The CDR3 DNA reads TGTGCCAGCAGTCAGTCTCCCGGGGAGCTGTTTTTT. Protein: CASSQSPGELFF.

This clone was seen a few times. This CDR3 reads CASSPRGNQPQHF. Written as DNA, the CDR3 is TGTGCCAGCAGCCCTCGAGGGAATCAGCCCCAGCATTTT. This chain uses TRBV6-5 with TRBJ1-5; no clear D gene. V dropped 6 bases and J dropped 4 bases, with 10 bases sitting between them. This CDR3 has 13 amino acids. From germline, CDR1 is MNHEY and CDR2 SVGAGI.

The rearrangement links TRBV4-2 to TRBJ1-2; no firm D call. With 1 base removed from V and 2 bases from J, the gap between germline ends came to 8 bases. This CDR3 region has 14 residues. Germline V CDR1 and CDR2: LGHNA, YNFKEQ. In DNA, the CDR3 is TGTGCCAGCAGCCAAGGTTCGGGGAACTATGGCTACACCTTC. Residues: CASSQGSGNYGYTF.

This clone occurred once. The chain recombines TRBV18 with TRBJ1-1, with D perhaps matching TRBD1 (5 bases). From germline, CDR1 is KGHSH and CDR2 LQKENI. Trimming stripped 6 bases from V and 6 bases from J, with 26 bases between. The CDR3 loop spans 17 amino acids. In DNA, the CDR3 is TGTGCCAGCTCTCCGACGGGGTCCGGGAGGACGGGACCTGAAGCTTTCTTT. As protein: CASSPTGSGRTGPEAFF.